A selection of T cell receptor beta chains follows, all from one sample in a study of radiotherapy plus CTLA-4 blockade in lung cancer. Repertoires were generated with immunoSEQ multiplex PCR, while TCRdb's copy carries only in-frame clones and drops some. The sample consists of about 38,000 clones, over 65% of them appearing once. The sample here was peripheral blood, taken from a patient treated with radiotherapy plus ipilimumab. The receptors stem from a human donor with non-small cell lung cancer who had stable disease on radiotherapy plus ipilimumab. Each CDR3 is given with its conserved first and last residue. A D gene is named only where the DNA matches it firmly. Part of the rows lack a size; the others show once, few, many or a class for expanded clones.

abundance: .
v_gene: TRBV18
j_gene: TRBJ1-6
d_gene: .
CDR3nt: TGTGCCAGCGCCGAAACAGGGCAGGGTAATTCACCCCTCCACTTT
CDR3aa: CASAETGQGNSPLHF

abundance: few
v_gene: TRBV19
j_gene: TRBJ1-1
d_gene: TRBD1
CDR3nt: TGTGCCAGTAGCCAGGGACAGCTGAACACTGAAGCTTTCTTT
CDR3aa: CASSQGQLNTEAFF

abundance: .
v_gene: TRBV19
j_gene: TRBJ1-6
d_gene: .
CDR3nt: TGTGCCAGTCGTAAAGCGAATTCACCCCTCCACTTT
CDR3aa: CASRKANSPLHF

abundance: medium-sized
v_gene: TRBV14
j_gene: TRBJ1-5
d_gene: TRBD1
CDR3nt: TGTGCCAGCAGCCCTAGGACACAGGGGCTAAAGCATTTT
CDR3aa: CASSPRTQGLKHF

abundance: .
v_gene: TRBV9
j_gene: TRBJ2-5
d_gene: TRBD1
CDR3nt: TGTGCCACATTAAGACAGGGACCCTACCAAGAGACCCAGTACTTC
CDR3aa: CATLRQGPYQETQYF

abundance: few
v_gene: TRBV20-1
j_gene: TRBJ2-1
d_gene: .
CDR3nt: TGCAGTGCTCCGGGTTACAATGAGCAGTTCTTC
CDR3aa: CSAPGYNEQFF

abundance: .
v_gene: TRBV9
j_gene: TRBJ1-1
d_gene: .
CDR3nt: TGTGCCAGCAGCGAGGCAGGGCTGAACACTGAAGCTTTCTTT
CDR3aa: CASSEAGLNTEAFF

abundance: .
v_gene: TRBV27
j_gene: TRBJ1-1
d_gene: TRBD1
CDR3nt: TGTGCCGGCAGTTACGACAGGGCCACTGAAGCTTTCTTT
CDR3aa: CAGSYDRATEAFF

abundance: .
v_gene: TRBV9
j_gene: TRBJ1-4
d_gene: .
CDR3nt: TGTGCCAGCAGCTCCCACACTGGTGGCAGGGTGGAGGAAAAACTGTTTTTT
CDR3aa: CASSSHTGGRVEEKLFF

abundance: .
v_gene: TRBV18
j_gene: TRBJ2-5
d_gene: .
CDR3nt: TGTGCCAGCTCACCCTCTATACGAGAGACCCAGTACTTC
CDR3aa: CASSPSIRETQYF

abundance: .
v_gene: TRBV11-2
j_gene: TRBJ1-3
d_gene: .
CDR3nt: TGTGCCAGCAGCGAACAGAGCTCTGGAAACACCATATATTTT
CDR3aa: CASSEQSSGNTIYF

abundance: once
v_gene: TRBV7-9
j_gene: TRBJ1-1
d_gene: .
CDR3nt: TGTGCCAGCAGCTTAGAGAGGCTGAACACTGAAGCTTTCTTT
CDR3aa: CASSLERLNTEAFF

abundance: .
v_gene: TRBV28
j_gene: TRBJ2-5
d_gene: TRBD1
CDR3nt: TGTGCCAGCAGTTCTATACTGACAGGGGGACAAGAGACCCAGTACTTC
CDR3aa: CASSSILTGGQETQYF

abundance: .
v_gene: TRBV7-6
j_gene: TRBJ2-3
d_gene: .
CDR3nt: TGTGCCAGCAGCCGCCCCGGGTCCACAGATACGCAGTATTTT
CDR3aa: CASSRPGSTDTQYF

abundance: .
v_gene: TRBV5-1
j_gene: TRBJ2-5
d_gene: TRBD2
CDR3nt: TGCGCCAGCAGCGCTGGGACTAGCGGGGGGGCGGCCTTCCAAGAGACCCAGTACTTC
CDR3aa: CASSAGTSGGAAFQETQYF

abundance: .
v_gene: TRBV27
j_gene: TRBJ2-3
d_gene: .
CDR3nt: TGTGCCAGCAGTCCCGGCACTCTCGGACGGAAGGCAGATACGCAGTATTTT
CDR3aa: CASSPGTLGRKADTQYF

abundance: .
v_gene: TRBV7-6
j_gene: TRBJ1-6
d_gene: TRBD1
CDR3nt: TGTGCCAGCAGCTTTTCCACGGGACAGGTATCACCCCTCCACTTT
CDR3aa: CASSFSTGQVSPLHF

abundance: .
v_gene: TRBV5-6
j_gene: TRBJ1-1
d_gene: .
CDR3nt: TGTGCCAGCAAACTTGAGTCTGGCACTGAAGCTTTCTTT
CDR3aa: CASKLESGTEAFF

abundance: .
v_gene: TRBV11-2
j_gene: TRBJ2-1
d_gene: .
CDR3nt: TGTGCCAGCAGCCCAAACGGATGGGATGAGCAGTTCTTC
CDR3aa: CASSPNGWDEQFF

abundance: .
v_gene: TRBV7-9
j_gene: TRBJ1-2
d_gene: .
CDR3nt: TGTGCCAGCAGCTCGGACTCCTGGGGCTATGGCTACACCTTC
CDR3aa: CASSSDSWGYGYTF